These 23 T cell receptor beta chains originate from one sample sequenced in a study of regulatory T cells in long-lasting Graves disease. Libraries of TCR beta came from iRepertoire HTBI primers plus Arm-PCR of CDR3 regions. TCRdb reprocessed the multiplex PCR reads with MiXCR, giving one entry per CDR3 protein. The table includes 600,000 to 800,000 distinct CDR3 sequences, 25% to 35% detected once. Described time point: persistent/refractory GD, antithyroid drugs over 5 years with positive TRAb. Construction of the TCR library relied on RNA isolated from PBMCs. The sequences come from peripheral blood mononuclear cells (PBMCs), collected when the disease was refractory, from a patient treated with antithyroid drugs. These receptors were obtained from a female donor with Graves disease.

This clonotype came up many times. The V gene is TRBV28, the J gene TRBJ2-5; 9 bases map to TRBD2. Germline CDR1 MDHEN, CDR2 SYDVKM. The CDR3 length is 14 residues. V lost 6 bases and J lost 5; bases outside the gene matches: 7. The CDR3 DNA sequence: TGTGCCAGCAGGCTTAGCGGGAGCGCGGAGACCCAGTACTTC. Encoded protein: CASRLSGSAETQYF.

The rearrangement joins TRBV9 to TRBJ1-1; D possibly corresponds to TRBD1 (5 bases). The germline CDR1 and CDR2 sequences are SGDLS and YYNGEE. CDR3 length: 15 amino acids. V was cut by 0 bases and J by 4 bases, with 13 bases left in between. The CDR3 sequence: CASSVGWGGGTEAFF. CDR3 DNA sequence: TGTGCCAGCAGCGTAGGTTGGGGGGGTGGCACTGAAGCTTTCTTT.

V and J are TRBV11-2 and TRBJ1-2; the match to TRBD1 covers 12 bases. Looked up from germline, CDR1 is SGHAT and CDR2 is FQNNGV. The CDR3 totals 17 residues. Trimming at V came to 5 bases and at J to 4 bases, leaving 11 bases not matched to a gene. Here the CDR3 DNA reads TGTGCCAGCAGCGTAACCGGGACAGGGGGCATCGGCTATGGCTACACCTTC. Amino acids: CASSVTGTGGIGYGYTF.

This clonotype was counted only a few times. The CDR3 coding sequence is TGTGCCAGCAGCCCCCAGGGCGCGGGAGGGAAAGAGACCCAGTACTTC. Amino acid sequence: CASSPQGAGGKETQYF. The V and J genes are TRBV13 and TRBJ2-5; 9 nucleotides match TRBD2. Germline CDR1 is PRHDT and CDR2 is FYEKMQ (reference sequence). The CDR3 sequence is 16 residues long. With V trimmed by 5 bases and J by 3 bases, 10 bases remained unmatched.

This clonotype has at least ten counts. This sequence joins TRBV6-2 or TRBV6-3 and TRBJ1-6, with 10 positions matching TRBD1. Germline-derived CDR1 and CDR2 are MNHEY and SVGEGT. This CDR3 region has 17 residues. The V and J ends lost 5 bases and 9 bases, in that order; junction bases with no gene match: 13. CDR3 sequence: CASSKYDDRGQGSPLHF. The CDR3 DNA sequence: TGTGCCAGCAGTAAATACGATGACAGGGGGCAGGGTTCACCCCTCCACTTT.

The rearrangement uses TRBV12-3 or TRBV12-4 and TRBJ2-7; 8 nucleotides align to TRBD1. With V trimmed by 4 bases and J by 6 bases, 14 bases remained unmatched. This CDR3 spans 16 amino acids. The CDR3 DNA sequence: TGTGCCAGCAGTTACTCGGTTGGACAGGGTCGACTCGAGCAGTACTTC. This sequence encodes CASSYSVGQGRLEQYF.

Many counts were recorded for this clonotype. The chain combines TRBV28 with TRBJ1-1, with TRBD1 as a possible D gene (6 bases). Germline values: CDR1 MDHEN, CDR2 SYDVKM. The CDR3 has 14 amino acids. V was pared by 3 bases and J by 0 bases, with 8 bases between. The CDR3 nucleotides read TGTGCCAGCAGTTTCCGGGGGCTGAACACTGAAGCTTTCTTT. Its protein product is CASSFRGLNTEAFF.

This clonotype occurred a few times. The V call is TRBV9, the J call TRBJ1-2; D is unclear. Germline lookup yields CDR1 SGDLS and CDR2 YYNGEE. Trimming stripped 0 bases from V and 2 bases from J, with 8 bases between. This CDR3 contains 14 residues. This chain's CDR3 is CASSVENENYGYTF. Here the CDR3 DNA reads TGTGCCAGCAGCGTAGAAAATGAAAACTATGGCTACACCTTC.

This clonotype was counted a single time. The CDR3 ends on some other residue instead of the conserved phenylalanine or tryptophan, so this is likely a read error. Because the CDR3's place on the DNA is in doubt, the DNA is left out and the CDR3 is given as listed by TCRdb. V is TRBV28 and J is TRBJ2-1; the table assigns TRBD1, which was not confirmed against the DNA. The CDR3 is 11 residues long, ends included. Germline V gives CDR1 MDHEN, CDR2 SYDVKM. CDR3 sequence reads: CASSFLAQGRI.

This chain uses TRBV2 with TRBJ1-4, with no clear D. CDR1 and CDR2 from the germline V gene are SNHLY and FYNNEI. This CDR3 contains 13 residues. V lost 3 bases to trimming and J lost 13 bases, with 15 bases between them. CDR3 amino acids: CASSEREGLGLFF. The DNA of the CDR3 is TGTGCCAGCAGTGAGCGGGAGGGCTTGGGACTGTTTTTT.

V is TRBV15 and J is TRBJ1-2, with TRBD1 matching over 9 bases. This CDR3 contains 16 residues. Germline V gene sequence: CDR1 LNHNV, CDR2 YYDKDF (reference sequence). Trimming cost V 0 bases and J 7 bases; bases outside gene matches: 9. DNA for the CDR3: TGTGCCACCAGCAGAGAACCCGGGACAGGGTTCGCTGGCTACACCTTC. Translated: CATSREPGTGFAGYTF.

This clonotype was seen ten or more times. The CDR3 DNA is TGTGCCAGCAGGGAGACTAGCGGGAAGGAGACCCAGTACTTC. Translated: CASRETSGKETQYF. The V gene is TRBV6-2 or TRBV6-3, the J gene TRBJ2-5; 11 bases line up with TRBD2. Germline V gives CDR1 MNHEY, CDR2 SVGEGT. The CDR3 runs to 14 residues. V was pared by 6 bases and J by 5 bases, with 5 bases of the junction left unmatched.

The chain has TRBV7-9 and TRBJ1-5; D might be TRBD1 (6 bases). The CDR3 contains 13 residues. Germline loops: CDR1 SEHNR, CDR2 FQNEAQ (reference sequence). The germline V and J ends were trimmed by 3 bases and 7 bases, with 10 bases remaining between them. This chain's CDR3 is CASSFGRGQPQHF. The CDR3 bases are TGTGCCAGCAGCTTCGGCAGGGGACAGCCCCAGCATTTT. Complete variable domain (other parts from reference TRBV7-9 and TRBJ1-5): DTGVSQNPRHKITKRGQNVTFRCDPISEHNRLYWYRQTLGQGPEFLTYFQNEAQLEKSRLLSDRFSAERPKGSFSTLEIQRTEQGDSAMYLCASSFGRGQPQHFGDGTRLSIL.

This clonotype was counted a few times. The rearrangement joins TRBV2 to TRBJ2-3; 10 bases are a match to TRBD2. Trimming removed 6 bases from V and 4 bases from J; junction bases left unmatched: 13. The germline CDR1 and CDR2 sequences are SNHLY and FYNNEI. The CDR3 length is 17 residues. The CDR3 DNA reads TGTGCCAGCAGCGTAAAATTAGCGGGAGGCATGGCAGATACGCAGTATTTT. It is translated as CASSVKLAGGMADTQYF.

The V call is TRBV28, the J call TRBJ1-2; D is perhaps TRBD1 (5 bases). Trimming left V 1 base short and J 6 bases short, with 21 bases between. The CDR3 runs 17 residues. CDR1 and CDR2 (germline): MDHEN, SYDVKM. The CDR3 sequence: CASSLLMPDAGKDGYTF. The CDR3 DNA follows: TGTGCCAGCAGTTTATTAATGCCGGATGCAGGGAAGGATGGCTACACCTTC.

V and J are TRBV5-1 and TRBJ1-2; D ambiguous. CDR3 length: 13 residues. CDR1 and CDR2 from the germline V gene are SGHRS and YFSETQ. The V gene lost 4 bases and the J gene lost 2 bases, with 9 bases spanning the gap. CDR3 bases: TGCGCCAGCAGCCCCGTTAGCAACTATGGCTACACCTTC. Amino acid sequence: CASSPVSNYGYTF.

This sequence joins TRBV30 and TRBJ1-2, with 9 bases fitting TRBD1. CDR3 size: 17 residues. The trim removed 1 base at V and 3 bases at J, leaving 12 bases unmatched. CDR1 is GTSNPN and CDR2 is SVGIG in the germline V gene (reference sequence). CDR3 amino acids: CAWSGFRDREAYYGYTF. The CDR3 nucleotides read TGTGCCTGGAGTGGATTCCGGGACAGGGAGGCGTACTATGGCTACACCTTC.

This clonotype has just a few counts. The V gene is TRBV15, the J gene TRBJ2-1, with D hard to call. The CDR3 spans 13 residues. The V gene lost 0 bases and the J gene lost 3 bases, with 3 bases spanning the gap. Germline V lookup: CDR1 LNHNV, CDR2 YYDKDF (reference sequence). The CDR3 region is CATSREGYNEQFF. CDR3 in DNA: TGTGCCACCAGCAGAGAGGGCTACAATGAGCAGTTCTTC.

The gene calls are TRBV6-9 and TRBJ1-1; D remains unclear. Trimming removed 3 bases from V and 1 base from J, with 12 bases in between. In germline, CDR1 is MNHGY, CDR2 SVAAGI. This CDR3 spans 15 amino acids. CDR3 DNA: TGTGCCAGCAGTTACTTCCGAACGCCGAACACTGAAGCTTTCTTT. Amino acid sequence: CASSYFRTPNTEAFF.

V gene TRBV9 combines with J gene TRBJ2-5, with D unclear. V lost 4 bases and J lost 1, with 14 bases in between. The germline V gene has CDR1 SGDLS and CDR2 YYNGEE. The CDR3 has 15 amino acids. The CDR3, as DNA: TGTGCCAGCAGCCTCCACTCAACCCTCCAAGAGACCCAGTACTTC. This translates into CASSLHSTLQETQYF. The full variable domain, rest sourced from reference TRBV9 and TRBJ2-5, is DSGVTQTPKHLITATGQRVTLRCSPRSGDLSVYWYQQSLDQGLQFLIQYYNGEERAKGNILERFSAQQFPDLHSELNLSSLELGDSALYFCASSLHSTLQETQYFGPGTRLLVL.

In its sample, this clonotype was seen a few times. This sequence joins TRBV20-1 and TRBJ1-6; no clear D gene. The V gene's germline CDR1 is DFQATT and CDR2 SNEGSKA (reference sequence). The CDR3 is made up of 15 amino acids. The V and J ends lost 3 bases and 7 bases respectively, with 16 bases between them. The CDR3 DNA is TGCAGTGCTAGGCCCTTTCGAGACAACAATTCACCCCTCCACTTT. Protein: CSARPFRDNNSPLHF.

The chain has TRBV12-3 or TRBV12-4 and TRBJ1-1, with D unresolved. The CDR3 consists of 10 residues. The V gene lost 1 base and the J gene lost 11 bases, with 5 bases spanning the gap. The CDR3 DNA reads as TGTGCCAGCAGTTTAGTTCAGGCTTTCTTT. It specifies CASSLVQAFF.

The gene calls are TRBV29-1 and TRBJ2-5; D may correspond to TRBD1 or TRBD2 (6 bases each). CDR3 size: 16 residues. CDR1 is SQVTM, CDR2 ANQGSEA, per germline. Trimming removed 5 bases from V and 5 bases from J, with 24 bases in between. In DNA, the CDR3 is TGCAGCGTTTCGCGGGGCAGGGGAATCCAATCCGAGACCCAGTACTTC. Translated, it gives CSVSRGRGIQSETQYF.